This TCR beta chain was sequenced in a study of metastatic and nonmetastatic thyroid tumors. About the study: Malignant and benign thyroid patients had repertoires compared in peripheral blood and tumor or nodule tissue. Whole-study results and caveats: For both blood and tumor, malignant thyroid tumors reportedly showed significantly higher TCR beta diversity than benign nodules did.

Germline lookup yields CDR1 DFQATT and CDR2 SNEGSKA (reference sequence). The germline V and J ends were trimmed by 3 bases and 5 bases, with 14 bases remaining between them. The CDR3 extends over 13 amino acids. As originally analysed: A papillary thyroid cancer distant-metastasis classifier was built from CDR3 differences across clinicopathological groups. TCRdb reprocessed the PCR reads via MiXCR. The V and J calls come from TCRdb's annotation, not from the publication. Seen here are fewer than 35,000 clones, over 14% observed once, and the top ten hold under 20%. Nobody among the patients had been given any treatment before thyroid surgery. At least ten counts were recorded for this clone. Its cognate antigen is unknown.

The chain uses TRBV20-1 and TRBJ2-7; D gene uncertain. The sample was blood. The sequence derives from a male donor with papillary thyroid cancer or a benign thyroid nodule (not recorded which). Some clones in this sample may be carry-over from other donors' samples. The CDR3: CSARAPPKNEQYF. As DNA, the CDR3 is TGCAGTGCTAGGGCCCCGCCAAAAAACGAGCAGTACTTC.